This paragraph reports one T cell receptor (beta chain). Under the authors' procedure: Amplification of reference gene primers was used by the study to estimate nucleated cell counts. TCRdb's table, derived via immunoSEQ multiplex PCR, lists solely in-frame clones and lacks some. V, J and clone size are taken as reported in that table, and D and trimming were inferred from the DNA itself. The sample records 70,000 or so clones, about nine tenths being singletons. The germline V and J ends were trimmed by 0 bases and 2 bases, with 7 bases remaining between them. This CDR3 has 14 residues. CDR1 and CDR2 from the germline V gene are MNHEY and SVGAGI. The sample originates from a study of blood T cell repertoires in COVID-19. Study at large: Collection of acute and convalescent COVID-19 samples took place in the United States, Italy and Spain. Sample material is recorded as cDNA or gDNA derived from T cells, B-cell-depleted T cells, or PBMCs.

The rearrangement links TRBV6-5 to TRBJ1-2; tentatively, D is TRBD1 (5 bases). Sequenced material: peripheral blood. The receptor's source is a woman older than 75 with active or convalescent COVID-19. The CDR3 region has the DNA TGTGCCAGCAGTTACTCGAGACAGAACTATGGCTACACCTTC. Protein product: CASSYSRQNYGYTF.